Listed here are 21 T cell receptor beta chains from one sample, sequenced in a study of cytotoxic CD8 clonotypes in ibrutinib-treated CLL. Measured with immunoSEQ multiplex PCR; TCRdb has only the in-frame clones, and not every one. This sample yields about 140,000 clones, of which more than 70% are seen a single time; 6% to 9.5% belongs to the top ten. Specimen: PBMCs, collected after 36 months of ibrutinib treatment. The receptor source for this set is a human donor with chronic lymphocytic leukemia.

A single count supports this clone. As DNA, the CDR3 is TGTGCCAGCAGCGGGTCGCGCACAGATACGCAGTATTTT. Protein product: CASSGSRTDTQYF. The chain links TRBV9 to TRBJ2-3; no clear D. Trimming stripped 3 bases from V and 1 base from J, with 6 bases between. Germline V CDR1 and CDR2: SGDLS, YYNGEE. This CDR3 contains 13 residues.

This clone has a handful of counts. V usage is TRBV4-1 and J usage is TRBJ1-2; D is ambiguous. Germline V gene lookup returns CDR1 MGHRA and CDR2 YSYEKL. Trimming took off 4 bases at V and 1 base at J, with 13 bases between the two ends. The CDR3 length is 15 residues. The CDR3 DNA is TGCGCCAGCAGCCCACTGGGGTCCGATAACTATGGCTACACCTTC. As protein: CASSPLGSDNYGYTF.

The rearrangement uses TRBV7-2 and TRBJ1-1; a possible D gene is TRBD1 (5 bases). The CDR3 contains 15 residues. Germline lookup yields CDR1 SGHTA and CDR2 FQGNSA. V shed 2 bases and J shed 1 base, with 11 bases lying between them. CDR3 coding DNA: TGTGCCAGCAGCTTAATGGGGAGGGGGAACACTGAAGCTTTCTTT. Translated, it gives CASSLMGRGNTEAFF.

The rearrangement uses TRBV27 and TRBJ2-7; TRBD1 might be the D (6 bases). Germline lookup yields CDR1 MNHEY and CDR2 SMNVEV (reference sequence). Trimming cost V 5 bases and J 6 bases, with 14 bases left between them. The CDR3 contains 13 residues. CDR3: CASSLSTGLEQYF. CDR3 nucleotides: TGTGCCAGCAGTCTCTCTACAGGGCTCGAGCAGTACTTC.

In DNA form, the CDR3 reads TGTGCCAGCAGCTTGTACGGCCTTAACTATGGCTACACCTTC. Protein product: CASSLYGLNYGYTF. This chain links TRBV5-4 with TRBJ1-2, with D unresolved. CDR3 length equals 14 residues. The germline CDR1 and CDR2 sequences are SGHNT and YYREEE (reference sequence). The V end was cut by 1 base, the J end by 1 base, with 8 bases between.

This clone was recorded a few times. The chain employs TRBV19 and TRBJ2-2; D call uncertain. Germline CDR1 and CDR2: LNHDA and SQIVND (reference sequence). Trimming removed 3 bases at V and 1 base at J, with 6 bases between. The CDR3 consists of 14 residues. The DNA of the CDR3 is TGTGCCAGTAGTATCCAACGGAACACCGGGGAGCTGTTTTTT. It encodes CASSIQRNTGELFF. Filled out from reference TRBV19 and TRBJ2-2, the complete variable domain reads DGGITQSPKYLFRKEGQNVTLSCEQNLNHDAMYWYRQDPGQGLRLIYYSQIVNDFQKGDIAEGYSVSREKKESFPLTVTSAQKNPTAFYLCASSIQRNTGELFFGEGSRLTVL.

This clone came up once. The V gene is TRBV19, the J gene TRBJ2-5, with D tentatively TRBD1 or TRBD2 (5 bases each). The CDR3 has 14 amino acids. V dropped 1 base and J dropped 0 bases, with 6 bases sitting between them. The germline CDR1 and CDR2 sequences are LNHDA and SQIVND (reference sequence). In DNA form, the CDR3 reads TGTGCCAGTAGTATAGCGGGACACCAAGAGACCCAGTACTTC. Translating gives CASSIAGHQETQYF.

The chain employs TRBV4-2 and TRBJ1-5, with unresolved D. This CDR3 has 16 residues. V was clipped by 0 bases and J by 0 bases, with 9 bases between them. Per the germline V gene, CDR1 is LGHNA and CDR2 is YNFKEQ. The CDR3 loop reads CASSQELHHSNQPQHF. In DNA, the CDR3 is TGTGCCAGCAGCCAAGAGTTACACCATAGCAATCAGCCCCAGCATTTT.

This chain links TRBV9 with TRBJ2-7; D remains ambiguous. Trimming cost V 0 bases and J 3 bases, with 13 bases left between them. This CDR3 is built from 15 residues. Germline CDR1 is SGDLS and CDR2 is YYNGEE. For the CDR3, the DNA is TGTGCCAGCAGCGTAGCGGCGGACGCCAACTACGAGCAGTACTTC. It translates to CASSVAADANYEQYF. The full variable domain, in which reference TRBV9 and TRBJ2-7 provide the parts outside the CDR3, is DSGVTQTPKHLITATGQRVTLRCSPRSGDLSVYWYQQSLDQGLQFLIQYYNGEERAKGNILERFSAQQFPDLHSELNLSSLELGDSALYFCASSVAADANYEQYFGPGTRLTVT.

The gene calls are TRBV18 and TRBJ2-3; D is undetermined. Germline CDR1 KGHSH, CDR2 LQKENI. This CDR3 region has 16 residues. V was cut by 0 bases and J by 0 bases, with 10 bases left in between. Here the CDR3 DNA reads TGTGCCAGCTCACCACCGGTACGCCTCAGCACAGATACGCAGTATTTT. Translated, it gives CASSPPVRLSTDTQYF.

The chain carries TRBV18 and TRBJ1-2; TRBD1 is a possible D gene (5 bases). V shed 1 base and J shed 4 bases, with 13 bases lying between them. CDR3 length equals 15 residues. Germline loops: CDR1 KGHSH, CDR2 LQKENI. CDR3: CASSPLGRASYGYTF. Here the CDR3 DNA reads TGTGCCAGCTCACCACTGGGCAGGGCATCCTATGGCTACACCTTC.

V is TRBV28 and J is TRBJ2-3, with D unclear. Deletions cut 5 bases from V and 9 bases from J, with 18 bases between. CDR1 and CDR2 from the germline V gene are MDHEN and SYDVKM. CDR3 length: 14 amino acids. This chain's CDR3 is CASSPWFGGKTQYF. The CDR3 DNA reads as TGTGCCAGCAGTCCCTGGTTTGGTGGTAAAACGCAGTATTTT.

The chain is built from TRBV28 and TRBJ2-2; 10 bases agree with TRBD2. Germline V gene lookup returns CDR1 MDHEN and CDR2 SYDVKM. V gave up 3 bases and J gave up 1 base; unmatched junction bases: 5. The CDR3 loop spans 17 amino acids. The CDR3 loop is CASSLISGGLNTGELFF. CDR3 DNA sequence: TGTGCCAGCAGTTTGATTAGCGGGGGGCTGAACACCGGGGAGCTGTTTTTT.

This chain links TRBV7-9 with TRBJ1-4; weak D call: TRBD1 (6 bases). The CDR3 has 16 residues. The V and J ends lost 4 bases and 3 bases respectively, with 15 bases between them. Germline lookup yields CDR1 SEHNR and CDR2 FQNEAQ (reference sequence). The DNA of the CDR3 is TGTGCCAGCAGCTATGCTTCAGGGGCGTCTAATGAAAAACTGTTTTTT. It is translated as CASSYASGASNEKLFF.

The V and J genes are TRBV5-6 and TRBJ2-3; 8 bases are shared with TRBD1. Germline V gene data show CDR1 as SGHDT and CDR2 as YYEEEE. J lost 4 bases, V lost 2 bases, and 6 bases had no gene match. The CDR3 contains 15 residues. CDR3 sequence (DNA): TGTGCCAGCAGCTTTGACAGGGGAGGACCAGATACGCAGTATTTT. This translates into CASSFDRGGPDTQYF. The complete variable domain, with remaining parts taken from reference TRBV5-6 and TRBJ2-3, reads DAGVTQSPTHLIKTRGQQVTLRCSPKSGHDTVSWYQQALGQGPQFIFQYYEEEERQRGNFPDRFSGHQFPNYSSELNVNALLLGDSALYLCASSFDRGGPDTQYFGPGTRLTVL.

The genes are TRBV28 and TRBJ2-3; 10 bases fit TRBD2. CDR1 is MDHEN and CDR2 is SYDVKM in the germline V gene. Germline trimming cut 11 bases from V and 3 bases from J; bases unmatched to any gene: 8. This CDR3 has 14 amino acids. The CDR3 sequence: CAVPSGGATDTQYF. The CDR3 DNA follows: TGTGCCGTCCCAAGCGGGGGGGCGACAGATACGCAGTATTTT.

The chain uses TRBV30 and TRBJ1-1; 8 bases match TRBD1. Germline V gives CDR1 GTSNPN, CDR2 SVGIG (reference sequence). V lost 1 base to trimming and J lost 4 bases; unmatched junction nucleotides: 14. This CDR3 contains 17 residues. In nucleotides, the CDR3 is TGTGCCTGGAGTGAACCGGGACAGGATTTCGCGGCCACTGAAGCTTTCTTT. It encodes CAWSEPGQDFAATEAFF.

The chain uses TRBV5-1 and TRBJ1-2; D might be TRBD1 (5 bases). Trimming cost V 0 bases and J 6 bases, with 12 bases left between them. This CDR3 spans 14 amino acids. Germline CDR1 SGHRS, CDR2 YFSETQ. The CDR3 protein is CASSLGQSANGYTF. The DNA of the CDR3 is TGCGCCAGCAGCTTGGGACAGTCTGCCAATGGCTACACCTTC.

This chain joins TRBV19 and TRBJ1-1; D is ambiguous. The germline V gene encodes CDR1 LNHDA and CDR2 SQIVND (reference sequence). The CDR3 totals 14 residues. Between the trimmed V and J ends, which lost 1 base and 1 base, there was a span of 7 bases. The CDR3 DNA reads as TGTGCCAGTAGTATAGGACGGGGGAACACTGAAGCTTTCTTT. Its protein product is CASSIGRGNTEAFF. Using reference TRBV19 and TRBJ1-1 for the parts outside the CDR3, the full variable domain is DGGITQSPKYLFRKEGQNVTLSCEQNLNHDAMYWYRQDPGQGLRLIYYSQIVNDFQKGDIAEGYSVSREKKESFPLTVTSAQKNPTAFYLCASSIGRGNTEAFFGQGTRLTVV.

The chain joins TRBV27 to TRBJ1-1, with 12 bases lining up with TRBD1. Germline V gene data show CDR1 as MNHEY and CDR2 as SMNVEV (reference sequence). The CDR3 runs 15 residues. V trimming: 5 bases; J trimming: 7 bases; junction bases outside the gene matches: 8. The CDR3 region has the DNA TGTGCCAGCAGTGGTCCACGGGACAGGGGGCGTGAAGCTTTCTTT. This gives the protein CASSGPRDRGREAFF.

The J gene is TRBJ2-2, the V gene TRBV21-1. TRBV21-1 constitutes a pseudogene. The CDR3 spans 18 residues. CDR3 in amino acids: CASSKAGGGLNISGELFF. In DNA form, the CDR3 reads TGTGCCAGCAGCAAAGCTGGAGGGGGTCTCAATATTTCCGGGGAGCTGTTTTTT.